The sequence of this T cell receptor (beta chain) was determined in a study of CD8 T cells in ankylosing spondylitis. Germline trimming cut 4 bases from V and 1 base from J; bases unmatched to any gene: 13. The CDR3 extends over 17 amino acids. CDR1 is SQVTM, CDR2 ANQGSEA, per germline. TCRdb reprocessed the 5' RACE reads via MiXCR and lists one record per CDR3 protein. The data show 300,000 to 400,000 distinct CDR3 sequences, with roughly 14% seen just once and less than 1.1% held by the top ten. This clonotype appeared a few times. The sequence was obtained from a male donor with ankylosing spondylitis or in good health (not recorded which). V gene TRBV29-1 combines with J gene TRBJ1-2; 9 bases map to TRBD1. Sequencing was carried out using blood, either unsorted or a sorted T cell fraction (not recorded which). CDR3 amino acids: CSVVGEAGTGYNYGYTF. DNA of the CDR3: TGCAGCGTTGTGGGGGAAGCCGGGACAGGGTATAACTATGGCTACACCTTC.